Listed here are 21 T cell receptor beta chains from one sample, sequenced in a study of cytomegalovirus exposure and HLA in healthy donors. The data were produced by immunoSEQ multiplex PCR, yet TCRdb's version contains in-frame clones alone and is incomplete. This table has some 240,000 clones, around 86% appearing once. The sample comprised PBMCs. The source is a woman aged 25 to 39 in good health and CMV-seropositive.

The rearrangement uses TRBV5-1 and TRBJ2-7; 7 bases map to TRBD1. The CDR3 contains 16 residues. The germline CDR1 and CDR2 sequences are SGHRS and YFSETQ. Trimming at V came to 1 base and at J to 0 bases, leaving 7 bases not matched to a gene. The CDR3 reads CASSLSWTGSSYEQYF. The CDR3, as DNA: TGCGCCAGCAGCTTGAGCTGGACAGGAAGCTCCTACGAGCAGTACTTC.

The V call is TRBV6-5, the J call TRBJ2-3; TRBD1 aligns across 8 bases. In germline, CDR1 is MNHEY, CDR2 SVGAGI. This CDR3 is built from 15 residues. Germline trimming cut 5 bases from V and 2 bases from J; bases unmatched to any gene: 6. The CDR3: CASSGDRTFTDTQYF. The CDR3 DNA follows: TGTGCCAGCAGTGGGGACAGGACCTTCACAGATACGCAGTATTTT.

The V call is TRBV11-2, the J call TRBJ2-7; D perhaps matches TRBD2 (6 bases). The V end lost 1 base, the J end lost 0 bases, and 10 bases lay between the germline ends. The germline gives CDR1 SGHAT, CDR2 FQNNGV. This CDR3 contains 15 residues. The CDR3 loop reads CASSLGAGSSYEQYF. DNA of the CDR3: TGTGCCAGCAGCTTAGGTGCGGGGAGCTCCTACGAGCAGTACTTC. Full variable domain (outside the CDR3, taken from reference TRBV11-2 and TRBJ2-7): EAGVAQSPRYKIIEKRQSVAFWCNPISGHATLYWYQQILGQGPKLLIQFQNNGVVDDSQLPKDRFSAERLKGVDSTLKIQPAKLEDSAVYLCASSLGAGSSYEQYFGPGTRLTVT.

V and J are TRBV7-3 and TRBJ2-1; TRBD2 aligns across 7 bases. The germline CDR1 and CDR2 sequences are SGHTA and FQGTGA. V lost 5 bases and J lost 0; bases outside the gene matches: 4. The CDR3 contains 15 residues. This chain's CDR3 is CASSLQRGSYNEQFF. CDR3 sequence (DNA): TGTGCCAGCAGCCTCCAGCGGGGCTCCTACAATGAGCAGTTCTTC.

J is TRBJ2-1 and V is TRBV27; 10 bases are a match to TRBD1. Per the germline V gene, CDR1 is MNHEY and CDR2 is SMNVEV (reference sequence). The CDR3 contains 15 residues. V was clipped by 3 bases and J by 10 bases; unmatched bases: 9. In DNA form, the CDR3 reads TGTGCCAGCAGTTTTGGGGGACAGGGGCTAAGGGAGCAGTTCTTC. Its translation is CASSFGGQGLREQFF.

The chain combines TRBV5-1 with TRBJ2-6; possibly TRBD1 for D (5 bases). The germline gives CDR1 SGHRS, CDR2 YFSETQ. The CDR3 is 16 amino acids. V was trimmed by 4 bases and J by 0 bases, leaving 11 bases between them. CDR3 sequence (DNA): TGCGCCAGCAGCATTGGACATCTCTCTGGGGCCAACGTCCTGACTTTC. Its protein product is CASSIGHLSGANVLTF.

J is TRBJ2-4 and V is TRBV19; the D gene is possibly TRBD2 (6 bases). Trimming took off 3 bases at V and 0 bases at J, with 9 bases between the two ends. Germline V gene data show CDR1 as LNHDA and CDR2 as SQIVND (reference sequence). This CDR3 region has 15 residues. The CDR3 coding sequence is TGTGCCAGTAGTATCCTGGGACTAGCCAAAAACATTCAGTACTTC. Amino acid sequence: CASSILGLAKNIQYF.

CDR3 nucleotides: TGTGCCAGCAGCTTACTGGGGGGGGATAGCAATCAGCCCCAGCATTTT. Protein sequence: CASSLLGGDSNQPQHF. The chain is built from TRBV7-8 and TRBJ1-5; D may be TRBD1 (5 bases). The CDR3 runs to 16 residues. Germline V gene sequence: CDR1 SGHVS, CDR2 FQNEAQ. The V and J ends lost 2 bases and 0 bases respectively, with 11 bases between them.

This chain joins TRBV11-2 and TRBJ2-7; possible D gene TRBD2, 5 bases. Trimming left V 0 bases short and J 3 bases short, with 15 bases between. The CDR3 is 16 residues long. Germline lookup yields CDR1 SGHAT and CDR2 FQNNGV. The CDR3 DNA reads as TGTGCCAGCAGCTTAGAAGGCGGGTCAGAGAACTACGAGCAGTACTTC. Its protein is CASSLEGGSENYEQYF.

This clone showed up just once. The sample holds other DNA sequences that translate to the same CDR3. The chain is built from TRBV4-1 and TRBJ2-7, with 10 bases aligning to TRBD1. Germline assignment: CDR1 MGHRA and CDR2 YSYEKL. The CDR3 consists of 14 residues. J gave up 3 bases and V 4 bases, and 3 bases lay outside the gene matches. This CDR3 is CASSLRDRGYEQYF. CDR3 in DNA: TGCGCCAGCAGCCTCCGGGACAGGGGCTACGAGCAGTACTTC.

This chain joins TRBV6-1 and TRBJ1-5; 7 bases align to TRBD1. Germline V gives CDR1 MNHNS, CDR2 SASEGT. V was pared by 3 bases and J by 1 base, with 0 bases of the junction left unmatched. The CDR3 is 14 amino acids. CDR3 sequence reads: CASSDRGSNQPQHF. The CDR3, as DNA: TGTGCCAGCAGTGACAGGGGGAGCAATCAGCCCCAGCATTTT.

This chain joins TRBV28 and TRBJ1-2, with D maybe TRBD1 (5 bases). Between the trimmed V and J ends, which lost 2 bases and 4 bases, there was a span of 11 bases. The germline V gene has CDR1 MDHEN and CDR2 SYDVKM. This CDR3 has 14 amino acids. CDR3 in DNA: TGTGCCAGCAGTTTAGGGGGGGGATTCTATGGCTACACCTTC. This sequence encodes CASSLGGGFYGYTF.

The V gene is TRBV10-3, the J gene TRBJ1-1; D ambiguous. V was shortened by 3 bases and J by 1 base, with 6 bases between the two germline ends. Germline V gene lookup returns CDR1 ENHRY and CDR2 SYGVKD. The CDR3 consists of 13 residues. The chain's CDR3 is CAISDPQNTEAFF. The CDR3 DNA is TGTGCCATCAGTGACCCCCAGAACACTGAAGCTTTCTTT.

The chain couples TRBV6-1 to TRBJ2-1, with a tentative D call TRBD2 (5 bases). Per germline, CDR1 MNHNS and CDR2 SASEGT. Trimming removed 8 bases at V and 5 bases at J, with 13 bases between. CDR3 length: 13 amino acids. Here the CDR3 reads CASAALANNEQFF. The CDR3 DNA reads as TGTGCCAGCGCCGCTCTAGCTAACAATGAGCAGTTCTTC.

The V and J genes are TRBV7-3 and TRBJ2-1; 7 bases match TRBD2. This CDR3 region has 17 residues. Germline loops: CDR1 SGHTA, CDR2 FQGTGA. The V and J ends lost 0 bases and 5 bases, in that order; junction bases with no gene match: 10. The CDR3 DNA sequence: TGTGCCAGCAGCTTAACGTTTGGGGGAGGGCTAGACAATGAGCAGTTCTTC. It yields the protein CASSLTFGGGLDNEQFF.

This chain joins TRBV6-4 and TRBJ2-2, with 11 bases matching TRBD2. From germline, CDR1 is MRHNA and CDR2 SNTAGT. Trimming cost V 8 bases and J 3 bases; bases outside gene matches: 2. This CDR3 spans 14 amino acids. CDR3 in DNA: TGTGCCAGCCAGACTAGCGGGGACACCGGGGAGCTGTTTTTT. This sequence encodes CASQTSGDTGELFF.

This clone was counted once. The rearrangement uses TRBV19 and TRBJ1-5; a weak D match, TRBD1 (6 bases). The germline gives CDR1 LNHDA, CDR2 SQIVND (reference sequence). The V gene lost 8 bases and the J gene lost 1 base, with 15 bases spanning the gap. CDR3 length: 15 amino acids. The CDR3, as DNA: TGTGCCAGTCACGAACAGGGAAACAGCAATCAGCCCCAGCATTTT. It is translated as CASHEQGNSNQPQHF.

This clone was detected once. The chain recombines TRBV6-1 with TRBJ2-1; D possibly corresponds to TRBD2 (5 bases). This CDR3 comprises 15 residues. Per germline, CDR1 MNHNS and CDR2 SASEGT. The V and J ends lost 7 bases and 7 bases respectively, with 20 bases between them. Here the CDR3 DNA reads TGTGCCAGCATGAGGGCGCCCGGGGTTCGGAATGAGCAGTTCTTC. This sequence encodes CASMRAPGVRNEQFF.

This chain uses TRBV19 with TRBJ2-2; D perhaps matches TRBD1 (5 bases). The V gene lost 3 bases and the J gene lost 6 bases, with 8 bases spanning the gap. This CDR3 spans 13 amino acids. Germline CDR1 is LNHDA and CDR2 is SQIVND (reference sequence). For the CDR3, the DNA is TGTGCCAGTAGTATCCTGGGGCCCGGGGAGCTGTTTTTT. It yields the protein CASSILGPGELFF.

The chain links TRBV11-3 to TRBJ2-2; the D gene is possibly TRBD2 (6 bases). This CDR3 is 17 amino acids long. V was trimmed by 7 bases and J by 3 bases, leaving 21 bases between them. Germline CDR1 reads SGHNT; CDR2 reads YENEEA. As DNA, the CDR3 is TGTGCCAGCATACTAGCCGGGCCCCCGGGAGACACCGGGGAGCTGTTTTTT. This translates into CASILAGPPGDTGELFF.

This chain links TRBV7-9 with TRBJ1-1; D ambiguous. Trimming took off 2 bases at V and 6 bases at J, with 7 bases between the two ends. The CDR3 is made up of 12 amino acids. The germline V gene encodes CDR1 SEHNR and CDR2 FQNEAQ (reference sequence). Written as DNA, the CDR3 is TGTGCCAGCAGCTTAAGCAGGCCTGAAGCTTTCTTT. Protein product: CASSLSRPEAFF.